The 13 T cell receptor beta chains listed next were all sequenced from one sample in a study of shared T cell receptors in the human thymus. This table comes from immunoSEQ multiplex PCR, and its TCRdb copy is limited to in-frame clones, with some not included. The sample gives about 380,000 clones, 95% of which show up once; around 0.018% is in the top ten. Sequenced material: thymocytes. These receptors were obtained from a human donor.

To note about this clone: Relative to the germline gene, one junction end is altered; a read error may explain this. The sample contains more than one DNA sequence encoding this CDR3. This chain links TRBV6-1 with TRBJ1-2; 9 positions agree with TRBD1. This CDR3 region has 14 residues. Germline-derived CDR1 and CDR2 are MNHNS and SASEGT. DNA of the CDR3: TGTGCTAGCAGACCAGGGACAGGGATCTATGGCTACACCTTC. Translating it yields CASRPGTGIYGYTF.

This clone was recorded a few times. The chain recombines TRBV15 with TRBJ1-5; 9 nucleotides line up with TRBD1. This CDR3 is 14 amino acids long. J gave up 4 bases and V 6 bases, and 4 bases lay outside the gene matches. Germline loops: CDR1 LNHNV, CDR2 YYDKDF (reference sequence). Here the CDR3 DNA reads TGTGCCACCAGGGGACAGGGTGGGAATCAGCCCCAGCATTTT. It translates to CATRGQGGNQPQHF.

This chain connects TRBV7-6 to TRBJ2-5, with 8 bases lining up with TRBD2. The germline CDR1 and CDR2 sequences are SGHVS and FNYEAQ. The trim removed 5 bases at V and 4 bases at J, leaving 3 bases unmatched. CDR3 length: 13 residues. CDR3 region: CASSQSGRETQYF. The CDR3 bases are TGTGCCAGCAGCCAAAGCGGGAGAGAGACCCAGTACTTC. The whole variable domain, filled in from reference TRBV7-6 and TRBJ2-5, reads GAGVSQSPRYKVTKRGQDVALRCDPISGHVSLYWYRQALGQGPEFLTYFNYEAQQDKSGLPNDRFSAERPEGSISTLTIQRTEQRDSAMYRCASSQSGRETQYFGPGTRLLVL.

The rearrangement joins TRBV30 to TRBJ1-6; tentatively, D is TRBD1 (6 bases). Germline lookup yields CDR1 GTSNPN and CDR2 SVGIG (reference sequence). The CDR3 is 13 amino acids. The V gene lost 0 bases and the J gene lost 7 bases, with 7 bases spanning the gap. Here the CDR3 DNA reads TGTGCCTGGAGTGTAAGGGGGAATTCACCCCTCCACTTT. This gives the protein CAWSVRGNSPLHF.

This clone came up a few times. The CDR3 here is CASGTSNGETQYF. CDR3 sequence (DNA): TGTGCCAGCGGAACCTCAAATGGAGAGACCCAGTACTTC. The chain recombines TRBV7-3 with TRBJ2-5; D gene unclear. CDR3 length equals 13 residues. The germline gives CDR1 SGHTA, CDR2 FQGTGA. Trimming cost V 8 bases and J 4 bases, with 14 bases left between them. The full variable domain, completed using reference TRBV7-3 and TRBJ2-5, is GAGVSQTPSNKVTEKGKYVELRCDPISGHTALYWYRQSLGQGPEFLIYFQGTGAADDSGLPNDRFFAVRPEGSVSTLKIQRTERGDSAVYLCASGTSNGETQYFGPGTRLLVL.

The rearrangement uses TRBV27 and TRBJ1-5; TRBD1 is a possible D gene (6 bases). CDR3 length: 16 residues. Germline V gene lookup returns CDR1 MNHEY and CDR2 SMNVEV (reference sequence). Trimming cost V 6 bases and J 0 bases, with 15 bases left between them. The CDR3 DNA is TGTGCCAGCAGCTTACAGGGAGGTTATAGCAATCAGCCCCAGCATTTT. Protein: CASSLQGGYSNQPQHF.

This chain uses TRBV7-9 with TRBJ2-7; weak D call: TRBD2 (5 bases). CDR3 length: 13 residues. Per germline, CDR1 SEHNR and CDR2 FQNEAQ (reference sequence). The V end was cut by 3 bases, the J end by 3 bases, with 9 bases between. In DNA form, the CDR3 reads TGTGCCAGCAGCTTCATCGGGATCTACGAGCAGTACTTC. It specifies CASSFIGIYEQYF.

The V gene is TRBV28, the J gene TRBJ1-5, with 8 nucleotides matching TRBD1. The junction had 19 bases not matched to a gene; V was cut back by 3 bases and J by 3 bases. Germline V CDR1 and CDR2: MDHEN, SYDVKM. The CDR3 contains 20 residues. DNA for the CDR3: TGTGCCAGCAGTTTCTTGACAGGGGACCCACGACTATTTTACAATCAGCCCCAGCATTTT. Residues: CASSFLTGDPRLFYNQPQHF.

The V call is TRBV28, the J call TRBJ2-7; 9 positions match TRBD1. CDR3 length equals 15 residues. Unmatched junction bases numbered 7, after V lost 3 bases and J lost 4 bases. The germline V gene encodes CDR1 MDHEN and CDR2 SYDVKM. CDR3 residues: CASSLGTGMKYEQYF. The CDR3 coding sequence is TGTGCCAGCAGTTTGGGGACAGGGATGAAATACGAGCAGTACTTC.

The V gene is TRBV19, the J gene TRBJ2-7; the D gene is possibly TRBD1 (6 bases). Trimming cost V 2 bases and J 3 bases, with 23 bases left between them. Per germline, CDR1 LNHDA and CDR2 SQIVND (reference sequence). CDR3 size: 18 residues. CDR3 protein: CASSIRILQGINHYEQYF. CDR3 nucleotides: TGTGCCAGTAGTATAAGGATTTTACAGGGCATAAATCACTACGAGCAGTACTTC.

J is TRBJ2-3 and V is TRBV11-2; TRBD1 is a possible D gene (5 bases). CDR3 size: 14 residues. CDR1 SGHAT and CDR2 FQNNGV come from the germline V gene. The germline V and J ends were trimmed by 0 bases and 4 bases, with 8 bases remaining between them. CDR3 sequence: CASSLEGAPDTQYF. In DNA form, the CDR3 reads TGTGCCAGCAGCTTAGAAGGGGCCCCAGATACGCAGTATTTT.

The chain employs TRBV28 and TRBJ2-7; TRBD1 might be the D (6 bases). Deletions cut 6 bases from V and 0 bases from J, with 18 bases between. The CDR3 covers 16 residues. CDR1 is MDHEN, CDR2 SYDVKM, per germline. The CDR3 reads CASRPYREKSSYEQYF. CDR3 DNA: TGTGCCAGCAGACCATACAGGGAAAAGAGCTCCTACGAGCAGTACTTC.

The rearrangement links TRBV27 to TRBJ2-1; D possibly corresponds to TRBD2 (6 bases). Germline V gene data show CDR1 as MNHEY and CDR2 as SMNVEV (reference sequence). This CDR3 is built from 18 residues. Trimming removed 0 bases from V and 6 bases from J, with 21 bases in between. CDR3 DNA sequence: TGTGCCAGCAGTTTATCGATAACGGGGCGGGACGTCGGCAATGAGCAGTTCTTC. As protein: CASSLSITGRDVGNEQFF.